The 22 T cell receptor beta chains below come from one sample, sequenced in a study of blood T cell repertoires in COVID-19. TCRdb's table, derived via immunoSEQ multiplex PCR, lists solely in-frame clones and lacks some. The sample lists some 170,000 clones, approximately 88% occurring once. The sequencing input was peripheral blood. Receptors originate from a woman aged 45-65 years with acute or convalescent COVID-19.

The gene calls are TRBV24-1 and TRBJ1-1; unclear D gene. This CDR3 has 13 amino acids. CDR1 and CDR2 from the germline V gene are KGHDR and SFDVKD. V lost 6 bases and J lost 0, with 7 bases in between. The CDR3 reads CATSTGLNTEAFF. CDR3 DNA sequence: TGTGCCACCAGTACGGGGTTGAACACTGAAGCTTTCTTT.

V is TRBV7-2 and J is TRBJ2-5, with 8 bases identical to TRBD2. Trimming at V came to 7 bases and at J to 3 bases, leaving 10 bases not matched to a gene. This CDR3 has 15 residues. Germline assignment: CDR1 SGHTA and CDR2 FQGNSA. In nucleotides, the CDR3 is TGTGCCAGCACCCGACCCGGGGGGGCAGAAGAGACCCAGTACTTC. Translating it yields CASTRPGGAEETQYF.

This clone appeared a few times. The V call is TRBV6-6, the J call TRBJ1-1; D is undetermined. Germline CDR1 is MNHNY and CDR2 is SVGAGI (reference sequence). Trimming took 4 bases from V and 0 from J, leaving 9 bases between them. The CDR3 spans 14 residues. CDR3 residues: CASSSDMMNTEAFF. The CDR3 bases are TGTGCCAGCAGTTCAGACATGATGAACACTGAAGCTTTCTTT.

The rearrangement uses TRBV27 and TRBJ1-1; a weak D match, TRBD1 (6 bases). CDR3 size: 15 residues. V lost 5 bases and J lost 4, with 17 bases in between. Per germline, CDR1 MNHEY and CDR2 SMNVEV (reference sequence). The CDR3: CASSLNTGMSTEAFF. CDR3 bases: TGTGCCAGCAGTCTCAACACAGGGATGAGCACTGAAGCTTTCTTT.

This chain links TRBV19 with TRBJ2-1, with 7 nucleotides matching TRBD1. V lost 6 bases, J lost 4 bases, and 9 bases stayed unmatched. This CDR3 is built from 15 residues. Germline CDR1 reads LNHDA; CDR2 reads SQIVND (reference sequence). CDR3 sequence reads: CASRPDRAEYNEQFF. The CDR3 DNA follows: TGTGCCAGTAGGCCAGACAGGGCGGAGTACAATGAGCAGTTCTTC.

This clone is a singleton in its sample. The chain recombines TRBV14 with TRBJ2-7; D possibly corresponds to TRBD2 (6 bases). The germline gives CDR1 SGHDN, CDR2 FVKESK. This CDR3 spans 16 amino acids. Trimming stripped 2 bases from V and 2 bases from J, with 16 bases between. The CDR3 bases are TGTGCCAGCAGCCAACTCAGCGGGCCTAGGACCTACGAGCAGTACTTC. Its protein product is CASSQLSGPRTYEQYF.

This clone was observed a single time. In DNA form, the CDR3 reads TGTGCCTGGAGTCCAGGGGACTCTGGAAACACCATATATTTT. Amino acid sequence: CAWSPGDSGNTIYF. The chain carries TRBV30 and TRBJ1-3, with a weak D call TRBD1 (6 bases). Per the germline V gene, CDR1 is GTSNPN and CDR2 is SVGIG (reference sequence). Trimming shortened V by 2 bases and J by 0 bases, and 8 bases separated the two germline ends. The CDR3 totals 14 residues.

The genes are TRBV11-2 and TRBJ2-2; weak D call: TRBD1 (6 bases). V lost 1 base to trimming and J lost 0 bases, with 9 bases between them. CDR3 length equals 16 residues. Per the germline V gene, CDR1 is SGHAT and CDR2 is FQNNGV. Here the CDR3 reads CASSLGQVANTGELFF. CDR3 bases: TGTGCCAGCAGCTTAGGACAGGTCGCGAACACCGGGGAGCTGTTTTTT.

The chain is built from TRBV29-1 and TRBJ2-3, with TRBD1 as a possible D gene (5 bases). V was shortened by 4 bases and J by 5 bases, with 10 bases between the two germline ends. This CDR3 region has 12 residues. Germline CDR1 and CDR2: SQVTM and ANQGSEA. The CDR3 reads CSVGLGRDTQYF. CDR3 DNA sequence: TGCAGCGTTGGGCTGGGGCGAGATACGCAGTATTTT.

The chain has TRBV2 and TRBJ2-1; D perhaps matches TRBD2 (7 bases). The CDR3 contains 17 residues. The germline V gene encodes CDR1 SNHLY and CDR2 FYNNEI. Trimming pared 6 bases from V and 7 bases from J, leaving 25 bases between. CDR3 residues: CASSSRGGGTHLNEQFF. The CDR3 coding sequence is TGTGCCAGCAGCTCGAGGGGGGGCGGGACACATCTAAATGAGCAGTTCTTC.

V gene TRBV27 combines with J gene TRBJ2-1, with 13 bases lining up with TRBD2. J gave up 6 bases and V 5 bases, and 13 bases lay outside the gene matches. The CDR3 extends over 18 amino acids. Germline CDR1 is MNHEY and CDR2 is SMNVEV (reference sequence). The CDR3 nucleotides read TGTGCCAGCAGTCTAGTGACTAGCGGGAGGTTTAATGGCAATGAGCAGTTCTTC. Its translation: CASSLVTSGRFNGNEQFF.

The V call is TRBV18, the J call TRBJ1-4; TRBD1 might be the D (5 bases). The CDR3 consists of 14 residues. Trimming took 3 bases from V and 8 from J, leaving 13 bases between them. Germline assignment: CDR1 KGHSH and CDR2 LQKENI. The CDR3: CASSPGEGNEKLFF. Here the CDR3 DNA reads TGTGCCAGCTCACCGGGGGAGGGAAACGAAAAACTGTTTTTT.

This rearrangement joins TRBV4-2 to TRBJ1-1; 7 bases map to TRBD1. The CDR3 consists of 14 residues. Germline CDR1 reads LGHNA; CDR2 reads YNFKEQ. The V gene end was trimmed by 5 bases and the J gene end by 7 bases; junction bases not matched to a gene: 10. The CDR3 is CASSSQGELGEAFF. CDR3 sequence (DNA): TGTGCCAGCAGCTCTCAGGGGGAATTGGGTGAAGCTTTCTTT.

The chain uses TRBV6-5 and TRBJ1-1; 9 bases are a match to TRBD1. CDR1 MNHEY and CDR2 SVGAGI come from the germline V gene. This CDR3 is built from 15 residues. V was pared by 5 bases and J by 2 bases, with 6 bases of the junction left unmatched. CDR3 loop: CASSRTGQGNTEAFF. CDR3 nucleotides: TGTGCCAGCAGTCGAACGGGACAGGGAAACACTGAAGCTTTCTTT.

The rearrangement uses TRBV7-2 and TRBJ2-7; tentatively, D is TRBD2 (5 bases). From germline, CDR1 is SGHTA and CDR2 FQGNSA. The V end lost 5 bases, the J end lost 3 bases, and 14 bases lay between the germline ends. This CDR3 comprises 14 residues. The CDR3: CASSTRTGYYEQYF. CDR3 sequence (DNA): TGTGCCAGCAGCACGAGGACTGGATACTACGAGCAGTACTTC.

The CDR3 here is CASSEYIRQGGDTQYF. In DNA, the CDR3 is TGTGCCAGCAGTGAATATATTAGACAGGGCGGAGATACGCAGTATTTT. This chain joins TRBV25-1 and TRBJ2-3; TRBD1 matches 7 bases. The germline V gene encodes CDR1 MGHDK and CDR2 SYGVNS. This CDR3 comprises 16 residues. J lost 5 bases, V lost 0 bases, and 8 bases had no gene match.

The chain combines TRBV24-1 with TRBJ2-7; 8 bases are shared with TRBD2. There are 14 residues in the CDR3. Unmatched junction bases numbered 14, after V lost 10 bases and J lost 7 bases. Germline CDR1 reads KGHDR; CDR2 reads SFDVKD. The DNA for the CDR3 is TGTGCCACTCCCCGGGGTAGCGGGACGTATGAGCAGTACTTC. It translates to CATPRGSGTYEQYF.

The rearrangement uses TRBV6-2 or TRBV6-3 and TRBJ1-4; no reliable D call. Germline CDR1 and CDR2: MNHEY and SVGEGT. The length of the CDR3 is 14 residues. V dropped 5 bases and J dropped 3 bases, with 10 bases sitting between them. DNA for the CDR3: TGTGCCAGCAGTCCGCTTGGAGCTAATGAAAAACTGTTTTTT. Protein sequence: CASSPLGANEKLFF.

The V and J genes are TRBV18 and TRBJ1-6; D call uncertain. This CDR3 is built from 15 residues. Germline V gene lookup returns CDR1 KGHSH and CDR2 LQKENI. The V end lost 3 bases, the J end lost 0 bases, and 6 bases lay between the germline ends. The CDR3 protein is CASSPAGSYNSPLHF. CDR3 in DNA: TGTGCCAGCTCACCCGCCGGCTCCTATAATTCACCCCTCCACTTT.

The CDR3 DNA is TGTGCCAGCTCACGGAGGGGTAGCGGGATCTCGAGCGAGCAGTTCTTC. This sequence encodes CASSRRGSGISSEQFF. The chain carries TRBV18 and TRBJ2-1, with TRBD2 matching over 8 bases. This CDR3 contains 16 residues. The V gene's germline CDR1 is KGHSH and CDR2 LQKENI. The trim removed 4 bases at V and 10 bases at J, leaving 15 bases unmatched.

The chain has TRBV11-2 and TRBJ2-1; TRBD2 agrees at 11 bases. CDR1 SGHAT and CDR2 FQNNGV come from the germline V gene. Losses at the gene ends were 4 bases for V and 0 bases for J; bases not matched to a gene: 5. The length of the CDR3 is 17 residues. CDR3 residues: CASSSGLAATSYNEQFF. Here the CDR3 DNA reads TGTGCCAGCAGCTCGGGACTAGCGGCTACCTCCTACAATGAGCAGTTCTTC.

V gene TRBV20-1 combines with J gene TRBJ1-1; TRBD1 agrees at 12 bases. This CDR3 is 15 amino acids long. Per the germline V gene, CDR1 is DFQATT and CDR2 is SNEGSKA (reference sequence). The trim removed 3 bases at V and 8 bases at J, leaving 10 bases unmatched. This CDR3 reads CSASPGQGARSEAFF. CDR3 bases: TGCAGTGCTAGTCCGGGACAGGGGGCGCGTTCGGAAGCTTTCTTT.